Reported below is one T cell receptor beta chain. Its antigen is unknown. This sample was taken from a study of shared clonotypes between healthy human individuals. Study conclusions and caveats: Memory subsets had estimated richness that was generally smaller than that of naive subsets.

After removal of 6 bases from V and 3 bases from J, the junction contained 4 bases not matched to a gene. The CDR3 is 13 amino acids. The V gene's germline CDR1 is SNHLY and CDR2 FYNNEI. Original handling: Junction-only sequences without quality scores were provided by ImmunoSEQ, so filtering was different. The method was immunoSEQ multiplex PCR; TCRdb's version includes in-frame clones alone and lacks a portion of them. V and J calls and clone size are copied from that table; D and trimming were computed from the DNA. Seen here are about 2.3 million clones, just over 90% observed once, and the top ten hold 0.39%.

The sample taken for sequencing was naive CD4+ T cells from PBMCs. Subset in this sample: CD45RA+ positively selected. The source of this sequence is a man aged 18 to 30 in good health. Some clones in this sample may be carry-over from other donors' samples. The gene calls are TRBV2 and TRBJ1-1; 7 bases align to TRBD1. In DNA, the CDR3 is TGTGCCAGCAGCGTTGACAGGGACACTGAAGCTTTCTTT. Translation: CASSVDRDTEAFF.